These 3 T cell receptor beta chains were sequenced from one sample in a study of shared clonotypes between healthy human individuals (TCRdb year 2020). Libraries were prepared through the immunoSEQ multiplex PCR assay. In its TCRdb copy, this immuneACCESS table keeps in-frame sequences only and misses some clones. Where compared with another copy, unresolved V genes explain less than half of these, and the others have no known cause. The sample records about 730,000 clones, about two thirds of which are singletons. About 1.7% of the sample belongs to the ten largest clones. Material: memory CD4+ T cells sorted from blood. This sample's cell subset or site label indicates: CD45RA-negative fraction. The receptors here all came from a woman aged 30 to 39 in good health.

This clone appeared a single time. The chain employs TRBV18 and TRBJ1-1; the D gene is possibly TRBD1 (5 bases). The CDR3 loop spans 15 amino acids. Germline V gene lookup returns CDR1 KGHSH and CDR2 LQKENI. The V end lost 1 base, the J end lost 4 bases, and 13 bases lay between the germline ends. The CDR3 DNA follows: TGTGCCAGCTCACCACGCGACAGTCGGGGCACTGAAGCTTTCTTT. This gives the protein CASSPRDSRGTEAFF.

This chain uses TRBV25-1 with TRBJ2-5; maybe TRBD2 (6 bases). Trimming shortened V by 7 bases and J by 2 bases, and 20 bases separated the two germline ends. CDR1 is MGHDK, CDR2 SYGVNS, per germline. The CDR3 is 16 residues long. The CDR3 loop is CASTDTDPRGQETQYF. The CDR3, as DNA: TGTGCCAGCACCGATACAGACCCCCGGGGGCAAGAGACCCAGTACTTC. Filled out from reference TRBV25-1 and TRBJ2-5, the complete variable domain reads EADIYQTPRYLVIGTGKKITLECSQTMGHDKMYWYQQDPGMELHLIHYSYGVNSTEKGDLSSESTVSRIRTEHFPLTLESARPSHTSQYLCASTDTDPRGQETQYFGPGTRLLVL.

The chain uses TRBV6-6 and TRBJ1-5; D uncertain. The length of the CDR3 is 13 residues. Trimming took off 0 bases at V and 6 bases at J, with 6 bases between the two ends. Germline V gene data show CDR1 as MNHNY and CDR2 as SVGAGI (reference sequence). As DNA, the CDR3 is TGTGCCAGCAGTTACTCAAGTGCTCAGCCCCAGCATTTT. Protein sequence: CASSYSSAQPQHF.